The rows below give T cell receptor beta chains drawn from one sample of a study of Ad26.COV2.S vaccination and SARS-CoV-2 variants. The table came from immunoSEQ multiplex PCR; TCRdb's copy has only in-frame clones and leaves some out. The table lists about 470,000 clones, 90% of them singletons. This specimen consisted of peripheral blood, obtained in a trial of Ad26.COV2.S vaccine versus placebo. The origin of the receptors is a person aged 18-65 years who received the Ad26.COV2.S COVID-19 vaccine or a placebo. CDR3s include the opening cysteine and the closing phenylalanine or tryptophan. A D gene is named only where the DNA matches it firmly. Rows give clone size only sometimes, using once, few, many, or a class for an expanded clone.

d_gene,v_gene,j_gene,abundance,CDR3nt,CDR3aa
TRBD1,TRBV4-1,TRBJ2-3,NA,TGCGCCAGCAGCCCTCGGGACAGAAGCACAGATACGCAGTATTTT,CASSPRDRSTDTQYF
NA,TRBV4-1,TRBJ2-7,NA,TGCGCCAGCAGCGGGCCCGGGGGCGCCTACGAGCAGTACTTC,CASSGPGGAYEQYF
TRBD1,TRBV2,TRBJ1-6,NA,TGTGCCAGCCATCAGGGGGATAATTCACCCCTCCACTTT,CASHQGDNSPLHF
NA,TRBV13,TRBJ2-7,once,TGTGCCAGCAGTTCAAGACAGCTCCCCTACGAGCAGTACTTC,CASSSRQLPYEQYF
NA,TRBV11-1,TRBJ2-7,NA,TGTGCCAGCAGCTTAGATCGGGAGCAGTACTTC,CASSLDREQYF
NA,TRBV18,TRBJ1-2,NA,TGTGCCAGCTCACCCTTCGTGACAGGCAACTATGGCTACACCTTC,CASSPFVTGNYGYTF
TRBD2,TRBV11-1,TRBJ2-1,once,TGTGCCAGCAGCCGACGTCCTAGCGGGCGATACAATGAGCAGTTCTTC,CASSRRPSGRYNEQFF
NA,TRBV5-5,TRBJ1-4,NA,TGTGCCAGCAGCTTGGCCCCGGGAGAAAAACTGTTTTTT,CASSLAPGEKLFF
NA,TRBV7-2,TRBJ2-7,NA,TGTGCCAGCAGCCCCGGTTTGTCGAACGAGCAGTACTTC,CASSPGLSNEQYF
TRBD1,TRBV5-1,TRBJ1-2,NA,TGCGCCAGCAGCTTGGCGGACAGGGAGGGTGGCTACACCTTC,CASSLADREGGYTF
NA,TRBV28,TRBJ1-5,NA,TGTGCCAGCAGTTTATATCCTTGGAAACAGCCCCAGCATTTT,CASSLYPWKQPQHF
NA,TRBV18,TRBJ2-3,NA,TGTGCCAGCTCACCGGGGGCGTCCACAGATACGCAGTATTTT,CASSPGASTDTQYF
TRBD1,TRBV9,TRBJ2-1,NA,TGTGCCAGCAGCGTAGCAGGGACAGGGGTAAATGAGCAGTTCTTC,CASSVAGTGVNEQFF
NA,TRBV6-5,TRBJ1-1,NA,TGTGCCAGCAGTTACGGGCGCCGTGGGATGAACACTGAAGCTTTCTTT,CASSYGRRGMNTEAFF
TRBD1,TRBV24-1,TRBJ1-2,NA,TGTGCCACCAGTGATCCAGGGACAGGGCCTGGAGGCTACACCTTC,CATSDPGTGPGGYTF
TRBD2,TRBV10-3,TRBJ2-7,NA,TGTGCCATCAGTGAGTCGACTAGCGGGATGCGCTCCTACGAGCAGTACTTC,CAISESTSGMRSYEQYF
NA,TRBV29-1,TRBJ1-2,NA,TGCAGCGTCCCGACAGTCCCCTATGGCTACACCTTC,CSVPTVPYGYTF
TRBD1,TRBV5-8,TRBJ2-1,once,TGTGCCAGCAGCCAGGGGGAGCCTTACAATGAGCAGTTCTTC,CASSQGEPYNEQFF
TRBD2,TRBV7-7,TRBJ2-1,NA,TGTGCCAGCAGCTTAGGAAGCGGGAGGGGCTCGGAGCAGTTCTTC,CASSLGSGRGSEQFF
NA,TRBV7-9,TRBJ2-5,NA,TGTGCCAGCAGCTTTCGGCAGAAGTACCAAGAGACCCAGTACTTC,CASSFRQKYQETQYF
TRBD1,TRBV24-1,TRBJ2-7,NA,TGTGCCACCAGTGACCGGGACAGGGCGACCTACGAGCAGTACTTC,CATSDRDRATYEQYF
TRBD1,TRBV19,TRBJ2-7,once,TGTGCCAGTAGTATCGAGGACAGGGGCTTCCACGAGCAGTACTTC,CASSIEDRGFHEQYF
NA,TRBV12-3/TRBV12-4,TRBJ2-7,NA,TGTGCCAGCAGACATGACAGTTACGAGCAGTACTTC,CASRHDSYEQYF
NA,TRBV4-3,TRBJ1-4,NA,TGCGCCAGCAGCCAAGATTCGGGGGGCGGGAGTGAAAAACTGTTTTTT,CASSQDSGGGSEKLFF
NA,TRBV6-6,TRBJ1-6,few,TGTGCCAGCAGTTATAGCTCCTATAATTCACCCCTCCACTTT,CASSYSSYNSPLHF
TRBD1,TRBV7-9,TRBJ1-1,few,TGTGCCAGCAGCCAAACAGGGGGTGGGACTGAAGCTTTCTTT,CASSQTGGGTEAFF
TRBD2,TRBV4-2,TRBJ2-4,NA,TGTGCCAGCAGCCAAGGGGGACTAGCGGGGGAAAACATTCAGTACTTC,CASSQGGLAGENIQYF
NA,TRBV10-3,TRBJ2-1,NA,TGTGCCATCAGTCTAGGTCTGGATAATGAGCAGTTCTTC,CAISLGLDNEQFF
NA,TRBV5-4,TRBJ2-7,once,TGTGCCAGCAGCCCGGCGGGACTTGCCTCCTACGAGCAGTACTTC,CASSPAGLASYEQYF
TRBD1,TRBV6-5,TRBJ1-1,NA,TGTGCCAGCATCCGTACAGGGGCCCTGAACACTGAAGCTTTCTTT,CASIRTGALNTEAFF
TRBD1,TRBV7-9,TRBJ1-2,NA,TGTGCCAGCAGCTCGGACAGGATATTGTATGGCTACACCTTC,CASSSDRILYGYTF
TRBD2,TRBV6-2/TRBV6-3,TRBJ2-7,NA,TGTGCCAGCAGTTACCCGACTAGCGGGGGGGCCTACGAGCAGTACTTC,CASSYPTSGGAYEQYF
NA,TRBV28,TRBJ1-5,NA,TGTGCCAGCAGTTTAGGTGGACTCCAGGCAGGTCAGCCCCAGCATTTT,CASSLGGLQAGQPQHF
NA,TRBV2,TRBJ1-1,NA,TGTGCCAGCAGCCCCGGGTCTATTCCGGGATACACTGAAGCTTTCTTT,CASSPGSIPGYTEAFF
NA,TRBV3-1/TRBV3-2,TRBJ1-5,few,TGTGCCAGCAGCCACAGACAAGCTAATCAGCCCCAGCATTTT,CASSHRQANQPQHF
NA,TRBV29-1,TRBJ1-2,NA,TGCAGCACCCCCGCCCAGGGCGTCAGTGGCTACACCTTC,CSTPAQGVSGYTF
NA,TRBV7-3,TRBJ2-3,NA,TGTGCCAGCAGCTTGGGGACTTCGGGAGATACGCAGTATTTT,CASSLGTSGDTQYF